This TCR beta chain was sequenced during a study of T cell responses to AZD1222 COVID-19 vaccine. Regarding the study as a whole: The donors showed a predominance of white British ancestry and of females, with possible underestimation of clonal diversity. An increase in Spike-specific TCR breadth and depth was observed after two AZD1222 doses. Spike regions recognized by vaccine-associated CD4 TCRs spanned the protein, led by 160-218 and 743-854.

Produced via immunoSEQ multiplex PCR; TCRdb's table is partial and in-frame only. The sample yields 160,000 or so clones, approximately 94% seen once. As regards this clone: No antigen is known for it.

CDR1 is MGHDK, CDR2 SYGVNS, per germline. The CDR3 consists of 14 residues. V lost 3 bases and J lost 2, with 8 bases in between. V gene TRBV25-1 combines with J gene TRBJ2-1; D remains unclear. The sample was peripheral blood, taken 28 days after the second AZD1222 dose. The sequence came from an adult who received the AZD1222 COVID-19 vaccine. The CDR3 spells CASSDSHAYNEQFF. DNA for the CDR3: TGTGCCAGCAGTGATTCTCATGCCTACAATGAGCAGTTCTTC.